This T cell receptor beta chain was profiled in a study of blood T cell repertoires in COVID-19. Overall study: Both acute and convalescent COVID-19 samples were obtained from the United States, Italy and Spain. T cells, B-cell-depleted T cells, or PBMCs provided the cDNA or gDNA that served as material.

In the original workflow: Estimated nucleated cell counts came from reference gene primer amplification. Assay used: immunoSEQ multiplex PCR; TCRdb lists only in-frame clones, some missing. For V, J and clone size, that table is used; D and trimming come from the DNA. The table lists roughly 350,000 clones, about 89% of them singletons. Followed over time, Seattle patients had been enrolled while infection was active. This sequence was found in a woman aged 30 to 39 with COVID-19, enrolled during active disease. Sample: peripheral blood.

The CDR3 loop is CASTTTGDTQYF. The CDR3 DNA follows: TGTGCCAGCACCACCACTGGAGATACGCAGTATTTT. The rearrangement uses TRBV27 and TRBJ2-3; no clear D gene. The CDR3 runs to 12 residues. The germline V gene encodes CDR1 MNHEY and CDR2 SMNVEV (reference sequence). Trimming stripped 7 bases from V and 5 bases from J, with 10 bases between.